This is a list of T cell receptor beta chains from one sample in a study of cytomegalovirus exposure and HLA in healthy donors. TCRdb's table, derived via immunoSEQ multiplex PCR, lists solely in-frame clones and lacks some. This table holds about 190,000 clones, around 83% found once. Specimen: PBMCs. The receptors originated from a woman aged 50 to 60 in good health and CMV-seropositive. Both conserved end residues are part of each CDR3. The D gene is left open where the match is weak. Some rows mark clone size as missing; the rest say once, few, many or name a class of expanded clone.

cdr3_nt: TGCGCCAGCAGCTTGGGGGAGCAGGCGGGCAATCAGCCCCAGCATTTT
cdr3_aa: CASSLGEQAGNQPQHF
v_call: TRBV5-1
d_call: NA
clone_size: NA
j_call: TRBJ1-5

cdr3_nt: TGTGCCAGCTCACGAGGCCAAGAGACCCAGTACTTC
cdr3_aa: CASSRGQETQYF
v_call: TRBV18
d_call: NA
clone_size: NA
j_call: TRBJ2-5

cdr3_nt: TGTGCCAGCAATGGGGCGGAGACCCAGTACTTC
cdr3_aa: CASNGAETQYF
v_call: TRBV2
d_call: NA
clone_size: NA
j_call: TRBJ2-5

cdr3_nt: TGTGCCTGGAGTGTATTTGGAGACGAGCAGTACTTC
cdr3_aa: CAWSVFGDEQYF
v_call: TRBV30
d_call: NA
clone_size: NA
j_call: TRBJ2-7

cdr3_nt: TGTGCCAGCAGCTCGCACAGGACCGAGACCCAGTACTTC
cdr3_aa: CASSSHRTETQYF
v_call: TRBV7-8
d_call: NA
clone_size: NA
j_call: TRBJ2-5

cdr3_nt: TGTGCCAGCAGCCCGGGGACAGATGAAAAACTGTTTTTT
cdr3_aa: CASSPGTDEKLFF
v_call: TRBV7-7
d_call: TRBD1
clone_size: NA
j_call: TRBJ1-4

cdr3_nt: TGTGCCACCTTCTCGGGGACCGGGGAGCTGTTTTTT
cdr3_aa: CATFSGTGELFF
v_call: TRBV15
d_call: NA
clone_size: NA
j_call: TRBJ2-2

cdr3_nt: TGTGCCAGCAGCTCCTCGGACAGGGGGGCTGAAGCTTTCTTT
cdr3_aa: CASSSSDRGAEAFF
v_call: TRBV11-2
d_call: TRBD1
clone_size: NA
j_call: TRBJ1-1

cdr3_nt: TGTGCCAGCAGCCCACGTTTGGGACTAGCGGCGAACACCGGGGAGCTGTTTTTT
cdr3_aa: CASSPRLGLAANTGELFF
v_call: TRBV7-2
d_call: TRBD2
clone_size: NA
j_call: TRBJ2-2

cdr3_nt: TGTGCCAGCAGCTTTACGGTCAGCAGGGGCACTGAAGCTTTCTTT
cdr3_aa: CASSFTVSRGTEAFF
v_call: TRBV5-5
d_call: NA
clone_size: NA
j_call: TRBJ1-1

cdr3_nt: TGTGCCAGCAGCCCTACGATCAGGAGGAGCACAGATACGCAGTATTTT
cdr3_aa: CASSPTIRRSTDTQYF
v_call: TRBV5-4
d_call: NA
clone_size: NA
j_call: TRBJ2-3

cdr3_nt: TGTGCCAGCAGGGCCGGGACAGTATACGGCTACACCTTC
cdr3_aa: CASRAGTVYGYTF
v_call: TRBV28
d_call: TRBD1
clone_size: NA
j_call: TRBJ1-2

cdr3_nt: TGTGCCAGCAGTCTTCAGTGGAACACTGAAGCTTTCTTT
cdr3_aa: CASSLQWNTEAFF
v_call: TRBV6-1
d_call: NA
clone_size: few
j_call: TRBJ1-1

cdr3_nt: TGCAGTGCTAGTCGGTCGGAGACCCAGTACTTC
cdr3_aa: CSASRSETQYF
v_call: TRBV20-1
d_call: NA
clone_size: NA
j_call: TRBJ2-5

cdr3_nt: TGCGCCAGCAGTTTCTTCGGGGTTTCGAACACTGAAGCTTTCTTT
cdr3_aa: CASSFFGVSNTEAFF
v_call: TRBV5-1
d_call: NA
clone_size: NA
j_call: TRBJ1-1

cdr3_nt: TGTGCCAGCAGTGGGACTAGCGGCTCCTACAATGAGCAGTTCTTC
cdr3_aa: CASSGTSGSYNEQFF
v_call: TRBV6-4
d_call: TRBD2
clone_size: NA
j_call: TRBJ2-1

cdr3_nt: TGTGCCAGCAGCCCACAGGGATACTCTAACTATGGCTACACCTTC
cdr3_aa: CASSPQGYSNYGYTF
v_call: TRBV7-9
d_call: NA
clone_size: NA
j_call: TRBJ1-2

cdr3_nt: TGTGCCTGGAGTGGACTAGCGGGGCAAGAGACCCAGTACTTC
cdr3_aa: CAWSGLAGQETQYF
v_call: TRBV30
d_call: TRBD2
clone_size: NA
j_call: TRBJ2-5

cdr3_nt: TGTGCCAGCAGTTTAATAGCAGGGGGCGGATCCTATGGCTACACCTTC
cdr3_aa: CASSLIAGGGSYGYTF
v_call: TRBV28
d_call: TRBD1
clone_size: NA
j_call: TRBJ1-2

cdr3_nt: TGCGCCAGCAGCTTGGGGTCAGAAAGCTATGGCTACACCTTC
cdr3_aa: CASSLGSESYGYTF
v_call: TRBV5-1
d_call: NA
clone_size: NA
j_call: TRBJ1-2

cdr3_nt: TGTGCCAGCAGTTTAGGGACTAGACAAGAGACCCAGTACTTC
cdr3_aa: CASSLGTRQETQYF
v_call: TRBV6-6
d_call: TRBD2
clone_size: NA
j_call: TRBJ2-5

cdr3_nt: TGTGCCGGCAGTGATCGCTGGGGCGGCTACACCTTC
cdr3_aa: CAGSDRWGGYTF
v_call: TRBV6-5
d_call: NA
clone_size: NA
j_call: TRBJ1-2

cdr3_nt: TGTGCCAGCAGTACCGACAGGGATAACGAGCAGTACTTC
cdr3_aa: CASSTDRDNEQYF
v_call: TRBV2
d_call: TRBD1
clone_size: NA
j_call: TRBJ2-7

cdr3_nt: TGTGCCACCAGCAGAGATCCCGGGGGGTCCCGTAATGAGCAGTTCTTC
cdr3_aa: CATSRDPGGSRNEQFF
v_call: TRBV15
d_call: TRBD2
clone_size: NA
j_call: TRBJ2-1

cdr3_nt: TGCGCCAGCAGCTGGGGGACTAGCGGGGGCCGTAATGAGCAGTTCTTC
cdr3_aa: CASSWGTSGGRNEQFF
v_call: TRBV5-1
d_call: TRBD2
clone_size: NA
j_call: TRBJ2-1

cdr3_nt: TGTGCCAGCAGTCTAGGGGGGGTGGAGTTAGCTAACTATGGCTACACCTTC
cdr3_aa: CASSLGGVELANYGYTF
v_call: TRBV28
d_call: NA
clone_size: NA
j_call: TRBJ1-2

cdr3_nt: TGTGCCAGCAGTGGTCGGCAGGGAAGGGGAAAACTGTTTTTT
cdr3_aa: CASSGRQGRGKLFF
v_call: TRBV6-5
d_call: NA
clone_size: NA
j_call: TRBJ1-4

cdr3_nt: TGTGCCAGCAGAGAGGGATTCTTTATGGGCTACACCTTC
cdr3_aa: CASREGFFMGYTF
v_call: TRBV28
d_call: NA
clone_size: NA
j_call: TRBJ1-2

cdr3_nt: TGTGCCAGCAGTTTTGCGGGACAGGGTGAACAGCCCCAGCATTTT
cdr3_aa: CASSFAGQGEQPQHF
v_call: TRBV28
d_call: TRBD1
clone_size: NA
j_call: TRBJ1-5

cdr3_nt: TGTGCCACCAGCAGAGATCGATGGGACAGCGCGAACACCGGGGAGCTGTTTTTT
cdr3_aa: CATSRDRWDSANTGELFF
v_call: TRBV15
d_call: TRBD1
clone_size: NA
j_call: TRBJ2-2

cdr3_nt: TGCGCCAGCAGCCAAGATTTGCGGGGGCGGACTGAAGCTTTCTTT
cdr3_aa: CASSQDLRGRTEAFF
v_call: TRBV4-3
d_call: NA
clone_size: NA
j_call: TRBJ1-1

cdr3_nt: TGTGCCAGCAGCGGCATACCGGGACAGGCGACTGAAGCTTTCTTT
cdr3_aa: CASSGIPGQATEAFF
v_call: TRBV5-4
d_call: TRBD1
clone_size: NA
j_call: TRBJ1-1

cdr3_nt: TGTGCCAGTAGTCCAGATGCGAACACTGAAGCTTTCTTT
cdr3_aa: CASSPDANTEAFF
v_call: TRBV19
d_call: NA
clone_size: NA
j_call: TRBJ1-1

cdr3_nt: TGTGCCAGCAGCTTAGGCGGACAGCAAGAGACCCAGTACTTC
cdr3_aa: CASSLGGQQETQYF
v_call: TRBV7-2
d_call: NA
clone_size: NA
j_call: TRBJ2-5

cdr3_nt: TGCAGCGTTGGAGGGGGGGCCACTGAAGCTTTCTTT
cdr3_aa: CSVGGGATEAFF
v_call: TRBV29-1
d_call: NA
clone_size: NA
j_call: TRBJ1-1

cdr3_nt: TGTGCCTGGAGTGTACGGACAGTTGGTTTATATGGCTACACCTTC
cdr3_aa: CAWSVRTVGLYGYTF
v_call: TRBV30
d_call: NA
clone_size: NA
j_call: TRBJ1-2

cdr3_nt: TGTGCCAGCAGCTCAGGATCTGACTCCTACGAGCAGTACTTC
cdr3_aa: CASSSGSDSYEQYF
v_call: TRBV5-5
d_call: NA
clone_size: NA
j_call: TRBJ2-7

cdr3_nt: TGTTCCAGCAGCTTCCCCCGGGAGACCACTGAAGCTTTCTTT
cdr3_aa: CSSSFPRETTEAFF
v_call: TRBV7-9
d_call: NA
clone_size: NA
j_call: TRBJ1-1

cdr3_nt: TGTGCCAGCAGTAGGGGGCGTGCGACCTACAATGAGCAGTTCTTC
cdr3_aa: CASSRGRATYNEQFF
v_call: TRBV2
d_call: TRBD1
clone_size: NA
j_call: TRBJ2-1

cdr3_nt: TGCGCCAGCAGCCAAGACCCCGTCCAAGAGACCCAGTACTTC
cdr3_aa: CASSQDPVQETQYF
v_call: TRBV4-3
d_call: NA
clone_size: NA
j_call: TRBJ2-5

cdr3_nt: TGCAGCGTTGGGCTGAGGGCTACGTACGAGCAGTACTTC
cdr3_aa: CSVGLRATYEQYF
v_call: TRBV29-1
d_call: NA
clone_size: once
j_call: TRBJ2-7

cdr3_nt: TGCAGCGTTAGTGACAGGGCAGGCTATGGCTACACCTTC
cdr3_aa: CSVSDRAGYGYTF
v_call: TRBV29-1
d_call: TRBD1
clone_size: few
j_call: TRBJ1-2

cdr3_nt: TGTGCCAGCAGCTTAGATACCCGGACAGGGGGGGAGACCCAGTACTTC
cdr3_aa: CASSLDTRTGGETQYF
v_call: TRBV7-2
d_call: TRBD1
clone_size: NA
j_call: TRBJ2-5

cdr3_nt: TGTGCCAGCAGTGCGGAGCAGGGGGCGCATTCACCCCTCCACTTT
cdr3_aa: CASSAEQGAHSPLHF
v_call: TRBV25-1
d_call: TRBD1
clone_size: few
j_call: TRBJ1-6

cdr3_nt: TGTGCCAGCTCACCCGTGACAGGGGCGAACACCGGGGAGCTGTTTTTT
cdr3_aa: CASSPVTGANTGELFF
v_call: TRBV18
d_call: TRBD1
clone_size: NA
j_call: TRBJ2-2

cdr3_nt: TGTGCCAGCAGTTACTCGCCTAGCGGGGGCCAAGAGACCCAGTACTTC
cdr3_aa: CASSYSPSGGQETQYF
v_call: TRBV6-5
d_call: TRBD2
clone_size: NA
j_call: TRBJ2-5